These 6 T cell receptor beta chains originate from one sample sequenced in a study of memory CD4+ T cells and cytomegalovirus serostatus (dated by TCRdb to about 2019). Single viable CD3+CD4+CD8-CD45RO+ cells were sorted as memory CD4+ T cells on a FACSAria II. Library preparation used the immunoSEQ multiplex PCR assay. TCRdb re-hosts the immuneACCESS table, in-frame sequences only. Its copies lack some clones; in the studies checked, an unresolved V gene accounts for under half of them, and the cause for the rest is not known. In all, the sample holds about 58,000 clones, and around 82% of those were seen once. Around 0.5% of the sample lies in the top ten. Material: memory CD4+ T cells from blood. These receptors were collected from an adult in good health and CMV-seronegative. Some clones in this sample may be carry-over from other donors' samples.

This clone was seen a few times. J is TRBJ2-2 and V is TRBV7-8; TRBD1 agrees at 9 bases. Germline V gene lookup returns CDR1 SGHVS and CDR2 FQNEAQ. The junction had 13 bases not matched to a gene; V was cut back by 5 bases and J by 3 bases. This CDR3 is built from 18 residues. CDR3: CASSKHRTGQGYTGELFF. The CDR3 coding sequence is TGTGCCAGCAGCAAACACCGGACCGGACAGGGGTACACCGGGGAGCTGTTTTTT.

This clone was counted a single time. J is TRBJ1-4 and V is TRBV7-2; 7 bases map to TRBD1. V dropped 2 bases and J dropped 8; count of bases not matched to a gene: 5. This CDR3 region has 14 residues. CDR1 and CDR2 (germline): SGHTA, FQGNSA. This CDR3 reads CASSLRQGGEKLFF. CDR3 DNA: TGTGCCAGCAGCTTAAGACAGGGAGGAGAAAAACTGTTTTTT.

This chain connects TRBV6-1 to TRBJ2-1; D perhaps matches TRBD2 (6 bases). The V and J ends lost 2 bases and 4 bases respectively, with 15 bases between them. Germline CDR1 reads MNHNS; CDR2 reads SASEGT. The length of the CDR3 is 16 residues. The CDR3 spells CASSEFGGARYNEQFF. In DNA form, the CDR3 reads TGTGCCAGCAGTGAATTCGGGGGAGCTCGATACAATGAGCAGTTCTTC.

The count of this clone is one. This sequence joins TRBV7-9 and TRBJ1-3, with a weak D call TRBD1 (5 bases). The germline CDR1 and CDR2 sequences are SEHNR and FQNEAQ (reference sequence). This CDR3 is 15 amino acids long. V lost 6 bases and J lost 0, with 12 bases in between. CDR3 sequence reads: CASSGEGLSGNTIYF. The CDR3 coding sequence is TGTGCCAGCAGTGGGGAGGGGCTCTCTGGAAACACCATATATTTT. Full variable domain (remainder filled in from reference TRBV7-9 and TRBJ1-3): DTGVSQNPRHKITKRGQNVTFRCDPISEHNRLYWYRQTLGQGPEFLTYFQNEAQLEKSRLLSDRFSAERPKGSFSTLEIQRTEQGDSAMYLCASSGEGLSGNTIYFGEGSWLTVV.

V gene TRBV7-7 combines with J gene TRBJ2-7; TRBD1 or TRBD2 may be the D gene (5 bases each). V was shortened by 5 bases and J by 2 bases, with 10 bases between the two germline ends. The germline CDR1 and CDR2 sequences are SSHAT and FNYEAQ (reference sequence). The CDR3 is made up of 13 amino acids. The CDR3: CASSRDGPYEQYF. In DNA form, the CDR3 reads TGTGCCAGCAGCCGGGACGGCCCCTACGAGCAGTACTTC.

The chain combines TRBV2 with TRBJ1-1; D unresolved. CDR3 length: 13 residues. In germline, CDR1 is SNHLY, CDR2 FYNNEI. Trimming cost V 8 bases and J 1 base, with 11 bases left between them. CDR3 DNA: TGTGCCAGCCGAAAGGAACCGAACACTGAAGCTTTCTTT. The encoded protein is CASRKEPNTEAFF.